This T cell receptor beta chain was identified in a study of blood T cell repertoires in COVID-19. Study summary: The samples span acute and convalescent COVID-19 from the United States, Italy and Spain. PBMCs, B-cell-depleted T cells, or T cells provided the cDNA or gDNA that made up the material.

In the study's own analysis: Estimation of nucleated cell counts was performed using reference gene primer amplification. Produced via immunoSEQ multiplex PCR; TCRdb's table is partial and in-frame only. That table supplies the V and J calls and clone size; D and trimming were determined from the DNA. The sample includes just over 200,000 clones, less than 85% of them seen just once. Unmatched junction bases numbered 8, after V lost 1 base and J lost 3 bases. The CDR3 length is 18 residues. CDR1 is LGHNT, CDR2 FRNRAP, per germline. J is TRBJ2-5 and V is TRBV12-5; 13 bases map to TRBD2. The sample taken for sequencing was peripheral blood. The source is a woman between 65 and 79 years old with acute or convalescent COVID-19. The CDR3 DNA reads as TGTGCTAGTGGTTTGGGCCAACCGGGACTAGCGGGAAAAGAGACCCAGTACTTC. It encodes CASGLGQPGLAGKETQYF.